This T cell receptor beta chain was captured in a study of CD8 T cells in Susac syndrome. Matching for age and sex applied to the controls, who were healthy donors. V lost 5 bases, J lost 4 bases, and 8 bases stayed unmatched. The CDR3 extends over 14 amino acids. The V gene's germline CDR1 is SGHTA and CDR2 FQGNSA. It was with random hexamers that 0.5 to 1 ug RNA was reverse transcribed. An immunoSEQ multiplex PCR amplified TCR beta CDR3 over 54 Vbeta and 13 Jbeta. A single record per CDR3 protein comes from TCRdb applying MiXCR to the immunoSEQ multiplex PCR reads. The repertoire holds some 95,000 distinct CDR3 sequences, with 85% to 95% as singletons.

The source is a human donor in good health. Sample: CD8+ T cells from PBMCs. This chain connects TRBV7-2 to TRBJ2-7, with 7 bases fitting TRBD2. The CDR3 is CASSPAGVIYEQYF. CDR3 in DNA: TGTGCCAGCAGCCCCGCGGGGGTCATATACGAGCAGTACTTC.